This entry is about one T cell receptor beta chain. As yet, its antigen is unknown. This entry comes from a study of cytomegalovirus exposure and HLA in healthy donors. Across the whole study: Most donors, just over 80% of approximately 400 genotyped, fell in the Caucasian-associated ancestry cluster.

The PCR ran on 60 Vbeta and 13 Jbeta primers. Generated by immunoSEQ multiplex PCR, the TCRdb table keeps only in-frame clones and is missing some. The repertoire holds around 74,000 clones, with more than 75% as singletons. CDR1 and CDR2 from the germline V gene are SGHTA and FQGTGA. The CDR3 runs to 13 residues. V lost 3 bases, J lost 5 bases, and 10 bases lay in between. Study results and caveats: It was likely that a cluster of highly shared sequence variants was a sequencing artifact. TCR beta chains associated with HLA were, in a later analysis, more clonally expanded than equally common others. Across all donors, roughly uniform sequencing depth was an assumption of the presence/absence analyses.

The sequenced material came from PBMCs. The TCR was taken from a man in his forties in good health and CMV-seronegative. This chain links TRBV7-3 with TRBJ2-5; D gene unclear. CDR3 in amino acids: CASSLLVSETQYF. In nucleotides, the CDR3 is TGTGCCAGCAGCTTGCTAGTATCCGAGACCCAGTACTTC.